Presented here are 21 T cell receptor beta chains from one specimen sequenced in a study of T cell repertoires in cytomegalovirus infection. TCRdb itself ran the reads through MiXCR, one entry per CDR3 protein. Here the sample spans around 280,000 distinct CDR3 sequences, about 9.1% being singletons. Sequencing input: PBMCs. Receptor source: a human donor in good health (CMV status not recorded). Some clones in this sample may be carry-over from other donors' samples.

The chain links TRBV5-8 to TRBJ2-5; TRBD2 matches at 9 bases. Germline lookup yields CDR1 SGHTS and CDR2 YDEGEE. With 3 bases clipped from V and 2 bases from J, the junction kept 2 bases outside the gene matches. The CDR3 spans 14 residues. CDR3 sequence reads: CASSYGLAQETQYF. The CDR3 DNA reads TGTGCCAGCAGCTACGGACTAGCGCAAGAGACCCAGTACTTC.

DNA for the CDR3: TGTGCCAGCAGAACCCTAGCGGGGGTCACCTTTTACAATGAGCAGTTCTTC. This codes for CASRTLAGVTFYNEQFF. V and J are TRBV6-4 and TRBJ2-1, with 10 bases aligning to TRBD2. V was clipped by 6 bases and J by 4 bases; unmatched bases: 12. The CDR3 contains 17 residues. The V gene's germline CDR1 is MRHNA and CDR2 SNTAGT.

This clonotype was counted many times. This chain links TRBV28 with TRBJ2-7; D perhaps matches TRBD2 (6 bases). The ends were cut back, 5 bases at V and 11 bases at J, with 13 bases in the middle. In germline, CDR1 is MDHEN, CDR2 SYDVKM. CDR3 size: 11 residues. The CDR3 sequence is CASSPGRGEYV. CDR3 bases: TGTGCCAGCAGTCCGGGCCGCGGGGAGTACGTC.

The chain employs TRBV3-1 and TRBJ2-3; D call uncertain. V dropped 3 bases and J dropped 12 bases, with 22 bases sitting between them. Per the germline V gene, CDR1 is LGHDT and CDR2 is YNNKEL (reference sequence). The CDR3 covers 15 residues. The CDR3 reads CASSHNLDGRPFQYF. The CDR3 DNA follows: TGTGCCAGCAGCCACAACCTCGACGGACGGCCTTTTCAGTATTTT.

The chain uses TRBV11-2 and TRBJ2-5, with a possible D match to TRBD1 (5 bases). This CDR3 contains 16 residues. The V gene's germline CDR1 is SGHAT and CDR2 FQNNGV. The V gene lost 0 bases and the J gene lost 0 bases, with 11 bases spanning the gap. The CDR3 DNA follows: TGTGCCAGCAGCTTAGAATACAGGAGATACCAAGAGACCCAGTACTTC. Translation: CASSLEYRRYQETQYF.

This clonotype has a count of ten or more. The chain carries TRBV3-1 and TRBJ2-2; D remains ambiguous. Germline-derived CDR1 and CDR2 are LGHDT and YNNKEL (reference sequence). This CDR3 region has 13 residues. Trimming cost V 2 bases and J 6 bases, with 7 bases left between them. CDR3 loop: CASSQSWSGELFF. CDR3 bases: TGTGCCAGCAGCCAATCTTGGTCCGGGGAGCTGTTTTTT.

This clonotype was counted at least ten times. The rearrangement links TRBV14 to TRBJ2-6; 7 nucleotides line up with TRBD1. The length of the CDR3 is 18 residues. Germline V gene data show CDR1 as SGHDN and CDR2 as FVKESK. Germline trimming cut 4 bases from V and 0 bases from J; bases unmatched to any gene: 9. The CDR3 DNA follows: TGTGCCAGCAGCCCCTGGACAGGAAAAAGCTCTGGGGCCAACGTCCTGACTTTC. It specifies CASSPWTGKSSGANVLTF.

This clonotype came up a few times. V and J are TRBV20-1 and TRBJ2-3, with no clear D. Germline V gene sequence: CDR1 DFQATT, CDR2 SNEGSKA (reference sequence). V lost 4 bases to trimming and J lost 1 base, with 6 bases between them. The CDR3 contains 12 residues. Written as DNA, the CDR3 is TGCAGTGCTAACCCGGGCACAGATACGCAGTATTTT. As protein: CSANPGTDTQYF.

The chain employs TRBV15 and TRBJ2-1, with 10 bases fitting TRBD2. The trim removed 5 bases at V and 4 bases at J, leaving 17 bases unmatched. This CDR3 spans 19 amino acids. The germline V gene has CDR1 LNHNV and CDR2 YYDKDF (reference sequence). The CDR3 is CATSAGVSGGAHRYNEQFF. The CDR3 nucleotides are TGTGCCACCAGCGCCGGCGTGAGCGGGGGGGCCCACCGATACAATGAGCAGTTCTTC.

This clonotype came up many times. The chain couples TRBV7-9 to TRBJ1-1, with D uncertain. Germline V gene sequence: CDR1 SEHNR, CDR2 FQNEAQ (reference sequence). V was shortened by 1 base and J by 1 base, with 7 bases between the two germline ends. CDR3 length equals 14 residues. Here the CDR3 DNA reads TGTGCCAGCAGCTTAGAGGTCGGGAACACTGAAGCTTTCTTT. Translated, it gives CASSLEVGNTEAFF.

V gene TRBV29-1 combines with J gene TRBJ1-2, with TRBD1 matching 9 bases. The V gene end was trimmed by 6 bases and the J gene end by 3 bases; junction bases not matched to a gene: 8. The CDR3 spans 14 residues. CDR1 is SQVTM and CDR2 is ANQGSEA in the germline V gene. CDR3 bases: TGCAGCGTCCCAGGGACAGGGAGGCACTATGGCTACACCTTC. Protein sequence: CSVPGTGRHYGYTF.

This clonotype appeared many times. J is TRBJ1-2 and V is TRBV4-2; unclear D gene. In germline, CDR1 is LGHNA, CDR2 YNFKEQ. The V end lost 0 bases, the J end lost 4 bases, and 9 bases lay between the germline ends. This CDR3 region has 14 residues. The CDR3 here is CASSQDNIIYGYTF. The CDR3 DNA follows: TGTGCCAGCAGCCAAGATAACATCATCTATGGCTACACCTTC.

This clonotype was counted only a few times. The chain uses TRBV7-3 and TRBJ2-5; D uncertain. Between the trimmed V and J ends, which lost 1 base and 4 bases, there was a span of 7 bases. This CDR3 is built from 13 residues. From germline, CDR1 is SGHTA and CDR2 FQGTGA. Here the CDR3 reads CASSLILGETQYF. The CDR3 coding sequence is TGTGCCAGCAGCTTAATATTAGGAGAGACCCAGTACTTC.

Ten or more counts support this clonotype. The chain carries TRBV28 and TRBJ2-3; D perhaps matches TRBD1 (5 bases). This CDR3 contains 16 residues. The V gene's germline CDR1 is MDHEN and CDR2 SYDVKM. Trimming pared 5 bases from V and 0 bases from J, leaving 15 bases between. The CDR3 coding sequence is TGTGCCAGCAGTCTACTTCAGGGAACTAGCACAGATACGCAGTATTTT. As protein: CASSLLQGTSTDTQYF.

The sample holds many counts of this clonotype. The CDR3, as DNA: TGTGCCAGCACCCGGGTCTCTGGGGCCAACGTCCTGACTTTC. Translating it yields CASTRVSGANVLTF. The V and J genes are TRBV11-1 and TRBJ2-6; D call uncertain. V lost 7 bases, J lost 0 bases, and 7 bases lay in between. CDR1 is SGHAT, CDR2 FQDESV, per germline (reference sequence). This CDR3 is built from 14 residues.

This clonotype showed up many times. The chain carries TRBV28 and TRBJ1-2; a possible D gene is TRBD1 (5 bases). The CDR3 is made up of 14 amino acids. Germline CDR1 MDHEN, CDR2 SYDVKM. V gave up 3 bases and J gave up 0 bases, with 8 bases separating them. CDR3 in amino acids: CASSFETANYGYTF. The CDR3 DNA follows: TGTGCCAGCAGTTTCGAGACAGCTAACTATGGCTACACCTTC.

This clonotype was found many times. V and J are TRBV6-6 and TRBJ2-7; 9 nucleotides match TRBD1. CDR3 length: 14 residues. V lost 5 bases to trimming and J lost 5 bases; unmatched junction nucleotides: 7. CDR1 and CDR2 (germline): MNHNY, SVGAGI (reference sequence). CDR3: CASSITGGYHEQYF. The CDR3 DNA sequence: TGTGCCAGCAGTATAACAGGGGGCTACCACGAGCAGTACTTC.

This clonotype was detected ten times or more. The rearrangement joins TRBV5-5 to TRBJ2-7, with D tentatively TRBD1 or TRBD2 (5 bases each). Trimming pared 1 base from V and 5 bases from J, leaving 13 bases between. The CDR3 has 14 residues. From germline, CDR1 is SGHKS and CDR2 YYEKEE (reference sequence). Written as DNA, the CDR3 is TGTGCCAGCAGCTTGCCGGGGACGAGGGACGAGCAGTACTTC. Encoded protein: CASSLPGTRDEQYF.

This sequence joins TRBV20-1 and TRBJ2-2, with D maybe TRBD1 (5 bases). The germline CDR1 and CDR2 sequences are DFQATT and SNEGSKA (reference sequence). The ends were cut back, 2 bases at V and 7 bases at J, with 17 bases in the middle. This CDR3 spans 15 amino acids. CDR3 coding DNA: TGCAGTGCTAGAAACGCAGGACAAGCGAGCGGGGAGCTGTTTTTT. This encodes CSARNAGQASGELFF.

This clonotype occurred many times. The chain carries TRBV12-3 or TRBV12-4 and TRBJ2-7; the match to TRBD1 covers 9 bases. V lost 5 bases to trimming and J lost 6 bases; unmatched junction nucleotides: 5. CDR3 size: 13 residues. CDR3 loop: CASSPGTGREQYV. The CDR3 DNA sequence: TGTGCCAGCAGTCCCGGGACAGGGCGCGAGCAGTACGTC.

This clonotype was recorded many times. The CDR3 coding sequence is TGTGCCAGTAGGAGGCAGGGAGGCGGGGAGCTGTTTTTT. Its translation is CASRRQGGGELFF. V usage is TRBV19 and J usage is TRBJ2-2; possible D gene TRBD2, 6 bases. V was pared by 6 bases and J by 7 bases, with 12 bases between. Germline loops: CDR1 LNHDA, CDR2 SQIVND (reference sequence). The CDR3 spans 13 residues.